This TCR beta chain came from a study of control samples from healthy donors and cancer patients. V lost 5 bases to trimming and J lost 3 bases, with 14 bases between them. The germline V gene has CDR1 SGHTA and CDR2 FQGNSA. This CDR3 has 15 amino acids. The table came from immunoSEQ multiplex PCR; TCRdb's copy has only in-frame clones and leaves some out. The sample has fewer than 500,000 clones, about 93% seen once. V and J are TRBV7-2 and TRBJ1-3; D may be TRBD1 (5 bases). The clonotype was recovered from a middle-aged man with head and neck cancer. The source material was PBMCs. In DNA, the CDR3 is TGTGCCAGCAGCCCAAGGGTCGGGGGTGGAAACACCATATATTTT. It encodes CASSPRVGGGNTIYF.